What follows are 30 T cell receptor beta chains derived from one specimen sequenced in a study of CD8+CD57+ T cells in acquired aplastic anemia. Genomic DNA templated the TCR beta VDJ and CDR3 profiling. TCRdb passed the reads through MiXCR, listing each CDR3 protein once. The sample lists 250,000 to 350,000 distinct CDR3 sequences, roughly 53% occurring once. Before being chosen for sequencing, patients had shown CD8+CD57+ cell expansion by flow cytometry. The sample consisted of sorted CD4+, CD8+, or CD8+CD57+ T cells (not recorded which) from PBMCs. The origin of the receptors is a human donor with aplastic anemia.

The sample holds many counts of this clonotype. The chain is built from TRBV20-1 and TRBJ2-1; no clear D. CDR3 length: 12 residues. V was clipped by 1 base and J by 4 bases, with 5 bases between them. CDR1 and CDR2 (germline): DFQATT, SNEGSKA (reference sequence). In DNA, the CDR3 is TGCAGTGCTAGAGCTCGTTACAATGAGCAGTTCTTC. Protein product: CSARARYNEQFF.

This clonotype has at least ten counts. The gene calls are TRBV10-1 and TRBJ2-1; 12 bases map to TRBD2. The trim removed 4 bases at V and 8 bases at J, leaving 6 bases unmatched. CDR1 and CDR2 (germline): WNHNN, SYGVQD (reference sequence). The CDR3 is 15 amino acids. CDR3 DNA sequence: TGCGCCAGCAGTGGCGGACTAGCGGGAAGGGATGAGCAGTTCTTC. This gives the protein CASSGGLAGRDEQFF.

The rearrangement uses TRBV2 and TRBJ2-7, with 12 bases fitting TRBD2. The CDR3 consists of 12 residues. Trimming at V came to 5 bases and at J to 12 bases, leaving 5 bases not matched to a gene. Germline V lookup: CDR1 SNHLY, CDR2 FYNNEI. The CDR3 region has the DNA TGTGCCAGCAGTAAGACTAGCGGGAGTCGGTACTTC. Protein sequence: CASSKTSGSRYF.

Note on this clonotype: The germline gene is not matched at one end of the junction; a read error may be the cause. The CDR3 loop reads CASSASNPGTNERFF. The CDR3 DNA reads as TGTGCCAGCAGTGCTAGTAATCCGGGGACGAATGAGCGGTTCTTC. The chain joins TRBV25-1 to TRBJ2-1; either TRBD1 or TRBD2 may fit D (5 bases each). The CDR3 covers 15 residues. Germline assignment: CDR1 MGHDK and CDR2 SYGVNS.

J is TRBJ2-2 and V is TRBV14, with D perhaps matching TRBD2 (6 bases). V was cut by 1 base and J by 5 bases, with 11 bases left in between. In germline, CDR1 is SGHDN, CDR2 FVKESK. The CDR3 runs to 15 residues. The DNA for the CDR3 is TGTGCCAGCAGCCAAGTTTACGGGAGTACCGGGGAGCTGTTTTTT. Translating it yields CASSQVYGSTGELFF.

V is TRBV5-1 and J is TRBJ1-4; TRBD1 matches at 7 bases. The CDR3 is made up of 15 amino acids. J gave up 5 bases and V 7 bases, and 11 bases lay outside the gene matches. Germline-derived CDR1 and CDR2 are SGHRS and YFSETQ. The CDR3, as DNA: TGCGCCAGCTGCTCTGGACAGGTCCAGAATGAAAAACTGTTTTTT. It specifies CASCSGQVQNEKLFF.

This clonotype was detected once. V gene TRBV10-1 combines with J gene TRBJ2-5, with 10 bases lining up with TRBD1. There are 14 residues in the CDR3. Germline loops: CDR1 WNHNN, CDR2 SYGVQD (reference sequence). J lost 3 bases, V lost 6 bases, and 4 bases had no gene match. The CDR3 spells CASRTGGEEETQYF. CDR3 in DNA: TGCGCCAGCAGGACAGGGGGCGAGGAAGAGACCCAGTACTTC.

The chain joins TRBV7-6 to TRBJ2-7; D is possibly TRBD2 (5 bases). Germline CDR1 reads SGHVS; CDR2 reads FNYEAQ. Trimming shortened V by 5 bases and J by 0 bases, and 20 bases separated the two germline ends. The CDR3 is 17 residues long. As DNA, the CDR3 is TGTGCCAGCAGCCCGTCAATCCTCGGGGATCTCTCCTACGAGCAGTACTTC. It specifies CASSPSILGDLSYEQYF.

This clonotype was detected many times. The chain recombines TRBV5-1 with TRBJ2-5, with D possibly TRBD1 on 5 matching bases. This CDR3 is built from 14 residues. Germline CDR1 SGHRS, CDR2 YFSETQ. V lost 2 bases, J lost 2 bases, and 10 bases lay in between. This chain's CDR3 is CASSFQTGQETQYF. For the CDR3, the DNA is TGCGCCAGCAGCTTCCAAACAGGTCAAGAGACCCAGTACTTC.

This clonotype occurred a few times. V usage is TRBV20-1 and J usage is TRBJ2-7, with a weak D call TRBD1 (5 bases). The germline gives CDR1 DFQATT, CDR2 SNEGSKA (reference sequence). Trimming took 6 bases from V and 4 from J, leaving 13 bases between them. CDR3 length: 12 residues. DNA for the CDR3: TGCAGTGCGCAGACAGAAGATTACGAGCAGTACTTC. Its translation is CSAQTEDYEQYF.

The chain combines TRBV3-1 with TRBJ2-1; the D gene could be TRBD1 or TRBD2 (5 bases each). Germline CDR1 is LGHDT and CDR2 is YNNKEL (reference sequence). The length of the CDR3 is 12 residues. The V end was cut by 4 bases, the J end by 8 bases, with 9 bases between. The CDR3 here is CASSPGDDEQFF. The CDR3, as DNA: TGTGCCAGCAGCCCCGGGGACGATGAGCAGTTCTTC.

The sample holds a few counts of this clonotype. This chain joins TRBV2 and TRBJ2-7; a possible D gene is TRBD1 (6 bases). CDR3 length equals 14 residues. V was cut by 2 bases and J by 3 bases, with 11 bases left in between. Germline V gene lookup returns CDR1 SNHLY and CDR2 FYNNEI. The CDR3 protein is CASSEQGSLYEQYF. The CDR3 nucleotides are TGTGCCAGCAGTGAACAGGGGAGTCTCTACGAGCAGTACTTC.

The chain joins TRBV7-9 to TRBJ1-1, with a tentative D call TRBD1 (5 bases). The CDR3 length is 15 residues. The germline V and J ends were trimmed by 0 bases and 1 base, with 9 bases remaining between them. Germline CDR1 is SEHNR and CDR2 is FQNEAQ (reference sequence). CDR3 residues: CASSLAQGTNTEAFF. In DNA form, the CDR3 reads TGTGCCAGCAGCTTAGCGCAGGGAACGAACACTGAAGCTTTCTTT.

This clonotype was observed at least ten times. The V and J genes are TRBV6-5 and TRBJ1-2, with D perhaps matching TRBD1 (6 bases). CDR1 MNHEY and CDR2 SVGAGI come from the germline V gene. The V gene lost 5 bases and the J gene lost 6 bases, with 10 bases spanning the gap. This CDR3 contains 12 residues. The CDR3 reads CASSNQGNGYTF. The CDR3 region has the DNA TGTGCCAGCAGTAATCAGGGGAATGGCTACACCTTC.

There are many counts of this clonotype. J is TRBJ1-1 and V is TRBV11-1; D gene unclear. The V gene's germline CDR1 is SGHAT and CDR2 FQDESV (reference sequence). V lost 3 bases and J 6 bases, leaving 14 bases between the germline ends. CDR3 length equals 14 residues. DNA for the CDR3: TGTGCCAGCAGCTTCGGTAATCGGCTGGCTGAAGCTTTCTTT. This codes for CASSFGNRLAEAFF.

Many counts were recorded for this clonotype. The rearrangement uses TRBV4-2 and TRBJ1-1; D is ambiguous. V lost 2 bases to trimming and J lost 0 bases, with 10 bases between them. Per germline, CDR1 LGHNA and CDR2 YNFKEQ. This CDR3 spans 15 amino acids. This chain's CDR3 is CASSQSPGLNTEAFF. CDR3 DNA: TGTGCCAGCAGCCAATCCCCAGGCTTGAACACTGAAGCTTTCTTT.

This clonotype has only a few counts. This sequence joins TRBV20-1 and TRBJ1-5, with D possibly being TRBD1 (5 bases). CDR1 and CDR2 from the germline V gene are DFQATT and SNEGSKA (reference sequence). The CDR3 spans 15 residues. Trimming removed 3 bases at V and 5 bases at J, with 17 bases between. The CDR3, as DNA: TGCAGTGCTAGTACGGCAGGGCTTTACTATCAGCCCCAGCATTTT. Translated: CSASTAGLYYQPQHF.

This clonotype was detected many times. The chain has TRBV19 and TRBJ2-1, with 11 nucleotides matching TRBD1. The CDR3 has 15 amino acids. The junction had 6 bases not matched to a gene; V was cut back by 7 bases and J by 4 bases. CDR1 and CDR2 from the germline V gene are LNHDA and SQIVND (reference sequence). The CDR3 here is CASMSGTGGYNEQFF. The CDR3 nucleotides are TGTGCCAGTATGTCCGGGACAGGGGGGTACAATGAGCAGTTCTTC. Full variable domain (remainder filled in from reference TRBV19 and TRBJ2-1): DGGITQSPKYLFRKEGQNVTLSCEQNLNHDAMYWYRQDPGQGLRLIYYSQIVNDFQKGDIAEGYSVSREKKESFPLTVTSAQKNPTAFYLCASMSGTGGYNEQFFGPGTRLTVL.

V usage is TRBV7-8 and J usage is TRBJ1-2, with a possible D match to TRBD1 (5 bases). The CDR3 spans 14 residues. Per germline, CDR1 SGHVS and CDR2 FQNEAQ. Trimming pared 1 base from V and 7 bases from J, leaving 13 bases between. CDR3 sequence reads: CASSLGPVRGGYTF. In DNA, the CDR3 is TGTGCCAGCAGCTTAGGCCCGGTGAGGGGTGGCTACACCTTC.

There are many counts of this clonotype. V usage is TRBV29-1 and J usage is TRBJ2-3; tentative D call: TRBD1 (5 bases). With 8 bases removed from V and 2 bases from J, the gap between germline ends came to 14 bases. This CDR3 has 13 residues. Per the germline V gene, CDR1 is SQVTM and CDR2 is ANQGSEA. The CDR3 region has the DNA TGCAGCTACAGGTGGAGCCTCACAGATACGCAGTATTTT. This translates into CSYRWSLTDTQYF.

The chain recombines TRBV15 with TRBJ1-5; 7 bases line up with TRBD1. Germline CDR1 is LNHNV and CDR2 is YYDKDF (reference sequence). This CDR3 spans 18 amino acids. Unmatched junction bases numbered 12, after V lost 0 bases and J lost 4 bases. The CDR3 sequence is CATSRDPPWTGVNQPQHF. The CDR3 DNA is TGTGCCACCAGCAGAGACCCACCTTGGACAGGTGTGAATCAGCCCCAGCATTTT.

The chain joins TRBV6-6 to TRBJ2-5, with no clear D. This CDR3 spans 12 amino acids. Germline assignment: CDR1 MNHNY and CDR2 SVGAGI (reference sequence). The V and J ends lost 4 bases and 4 bases respectively, with 7 bases between them. CDR3: CASSSPRETQYF. The CDR3 DNA reads as TGTGCCAGCAGTTCCCCAAGAGAGACCCAGTACTTC.

The chain is built from TRBV20-1 and TRBJ1-1, with D possibly TRBD1 on 5 matching bases. Trimming shortened V by 0 bases and J by 7 bases, and 12 bases separated the two germline ends. Per the germline V gene, CDR1 is DFQATT and CDR2 is SNEGSKA (reference sequence). The CDR3 is 13 amino acids. CDR3 in amino acids: CSARDGAGLEAFF. The CDR3, as DNA: TGCAGTGCTAGAGATGGTGCAGGGCTTGAAGCTTTCTTT.

V gene TRBV19 combines with J gene TRBJ1-1, with D perhaps TRBD1 (6 bases). This CDR3 contains 16 residues. The V gene lost 7 bases and the J gene lost 0 bases, with 18 bases spanning the gap. Germline CDR1 and CDR2: LNHDA and SQIVND (reference sequence). The CDR3 DNA is TGTGCCAGTAAGTTTGAGGGGGGGTCCATGAACACTGAAGCTTTCTTT. Its protein product is CASKFEGGSMNTEAFF. The whole variable domain, filled in from reference TRBV19 and TRBJ1-1, reads DGGITQSPKYLFRKEGQNVTLSCEQNLNHDAMYWYRQDPGQGLRLIYYSQIVNDFQKGDIAEGYSVSREKKESFPLTVTSAQKNPTAFYLCASKFEGGSMNTEAFFGQGTRLTVV.

This clonotype occurred many times. This chain joins TRBV27 and TRBJ2-3; 8 bases agree with TRBD1. This CDR3 region has 12 residues. With 9 bases clipped from V and 5 bases from J, the junction kept 4 bases outside the gene matches. Per the germline V gene, CDR1 is MNHEY and CDR2 is SMNVEV (reference sequence). The CDR3 sequence is CARLQGVDTQYF. DNA for the CDR3: TGTGCCAGGTTACAGGGGGTAGATACGCAGTATTTT.

The sample holds many counts of this clonotype. This chain joins TRBV5-6 and TRBJ1-2; a possible D gene is TRBD1 (6 bases). The CDR3 loop spans 15 amino acids. Germline V lookup: CDR1 SGHDT, CDR2 YYEEEE. V was clipped by 4 bases and J by 8 bases, with 21 bases between them. The CDR3 DNA sequence: TGTGCCAGCAGCCCTAGACAGGCTTTTCTCCAAGGCTACACCTTC. Its protein product is CASSPRQAFLQGYTF.

The chain carries TRBV25-1 and TRBJ2-1; D gene unclear. Germline V gene lookup returns CDR1 MGHDK and CDR2 SYGVNS. The CDR3 is 13 residues long. V was shortened by 6 bases and J by 9 bases, with 15 bases between the two germline ends. CDR3 sequence reads: CASSLTGGSEQFF. For the CDR3, the DNA is TGTGCCAGCAGCCTGACTGGTGGGTCTGAGCAGTTCTTC.

The chain links TRBV7-3 to TRBJ2-1; D uncertain. This CDR3 has 14 residues. CDR1 and CDR2 from the germline V gene are SGHTA and FQGTGA. Trimming stripped 1 base from V and 5 bases from J, with 9 bases between. The CDR3 nucleotides are TGTGCCAGCAGCTTAATCGCAGGCAACAATGAGCAGTTCTTC. Amino acids: CASSLIAGNNEQFF. Full variable domain (rest looked up from reference TRBV7-3 and TRBJ2-1): GAGVSQTPSNKVTEKGKYVELRCDPISGHTALYWYRQSLGQGPEFLIYFQGTGAADDSGLPNDRFFAVRPEGSVSTLKIQRTERGDSAVYLCASSLIAGNNEQFFGPGTRLTVL.

The J gene is TRBJ1-2, the V gene TRBV19, with D unclear. Germline CDR1 reads LNHDA; CDR2 reads SQIVND (reference sequence). Trimming left V 5 bases short and J 4 bases short, with 11 bases between. The CDR3 loop spans 13 amino acids. The CDR3 loop is CASSFTETYGYTF. DNA for the CDR3: TGTGCCAGTAGTTTTACAGAAACCTATGGCTACACCTTC.

This clonotype was counted between two and nine times. The rearrangement links TRBV15 to TRBJ1-2; TRBD1 matches 9 bases. The CDR3 sequence is 17 residues long. J gave up 0 bases and V 5 bases, and 10 bases lay outside the gene matches. The germline CDR1 and CDR2 sequences are LNHNV and YYDKDF (reference sequence). For the CDR3, the DNA is TGTGCCACCAGCGGGACCGGACAGGGGATAACTAACTATGGCTACACCTTC. This codes for CATSGTGQGITNYGYTF.